These 16 T cell receptor beta chains share one sample of origin, sequenced in a study of long-term antiretroviral therapy in people with HIV. This was the immunoSEQ v3.0 assay at survey level. The assay was immunoSEQ multiplex PCR, and TCRdb's table has in-frame clones only and misses some. The sample has approximately 35,000 clones, approximately 80% seen once. The sequences come from unsorted PBMCs, collected 2 years after starting antiretroviral therapy. These receptors all come from a woman aged 45 to 65 with HIV.

This rearrangement joins TRBV19 to TRBJ2-7; 15 nucleotides match TRBD2. Trimming removed 6 bases from V and 0 bases from J; junction bases left unmatched: 9. The CDR3 totals 18 residues. CDR1 LNHDA and CDR2 SQIVND come from the germline V gene (reference sequence). DNA for the CDR3: TGTGCCAGTAGCACGGCCGGGACTAGCGGGGGGAGCTCCTACGAGCAGTACTTC. Translated: CASSTAGTSGGSSYEQYF.

This chain uses TRBV6-6 with TRBJ2-7; the D gene could be TRBD1 or TRBD2 (5 bases each). This CDR3 region has 13 residues. Germline loops: CDR1 MNHNY, CDR2 SVGAGI (reference sequence). V gave up 8 bases and J gave up 0 bases, with 11 bases separating them. The CDR3 DNA follows: TGTGCCAGCGCTTTGGGGGACTCCTACGAGCAGTACTTC. Its translation is CASALGDSYEQYF.

The chain recombines TRBV5-6 with TRBJ1-4; possibly TRBD1 for D (5 bases). The CDR3 consists of 12 residues. V lost 2 bases, J lost 14 bases, and 13 bases lay in between. CDR1 is SGHDT, CDR2 YYEEEE, per germline. In DNA form, the CDR3 reads TGTGCCAGCAGCTTAGCAGGGCGAGGGCTGTTTTTT. Encoded protein: CASSLAGRGLFF. The entire variable domain, with the rest obtained from reference TRBV5-6 and TRBJ1-4, is as follows: DAGVTQSPTHLIKTRGQQVTLRCSPKSGHDTVSWYQQALGQGPQFIFQYYEEEERQRGNFPDRFSGHQFPNYSSELNVNALLLGDSALYLCASSLAGRGLFFGSGTQLSVL.

The chain joins TRBV7-9 to TRBJ1-2; TRBD1 is a possible D gene (6 bases). V was trimmed by 1 base and J by 4 bases, leaving 10 bases between them. This CDR3 contains 14 residues. Germline CDR1 SEHNR, CDR2 FQNEAQ (reference sequence). As DNA, the CDR3 is TGTGCCAGCAGCTTAGGAGGGGGAGGCTATGGCTACACCTTC. This codes for CASSLGGGGYGYTF.

V gene TRBV19 combines with J gene TRBJ2-5; the match to TRBD2 covers 8 bases. The CDR3 has 13 amino acids. The germline V gene encodes CDR1 LNHDA and CDR2 SQIVND (reference sequence). V shed 7 bases and J 1 base; nucleotides not matched to a gene: 2. For the CDR3, the DNA is TGTGCCAGTAAAGCGGGGGCCCAAGAGACCCAGTACTTC. This encodes CASKAGAQETQYF.

The chain recombines TRBV14 with TRBJ1-2; tentative D call: TRBD1 (6 bases). With 5 bases removed from V and 7 bases from J, the gap between germline ends came to 14 bases. CDR3 size: 13 residues. Germline assignment: CDR1 SGHDN and CDR2 FVKESK. CDR3 protein: CASSAHPGAGYTF. DNA of the CDR3: TGTGCCAGCAGCGCGCACCCAGGGGCTGGCTACACCTTC.

The rearrangement uses TRBV7-2 and TRBJ2-5; the match to TRBD2 covers 11 bases. Germline CDR1 reads SGHTA; CDR2 reads FQGNSA. The V segment lost 2 bases and the J segment 5 bases; nucleotides outside the gene matches: 13. This CDR3 region has 18 residues. CDR3 in amino acids: CASSLLWGLAGGRETQYF. CDR3 in DNA: TGTGCCAGCAGCTTACTTTGGGGCTTAGCGGGGGGGCGGGAGACCCAGTACTTC.

V gene TRBV25-1 combines with J gene TRBJ1-4; D is undetermined. Deletions cut 2 bases from V and 4 bases from J, with 11 bases between. This CDR3 has 15 amino acids. Germline CDR1 is MGHDK and CDR2 is SYGVNS. For the CDR3, the DNA is TGTGCCAGCAGTGAACTTCGGGGATATAATGAAAAACTGTTTTTT. This gives the protein CASSELRGYNEKLFF.

The chain couples TRBV28 to TRBJ1-1; D possibly corresponds to TRBD1 (6 bases). This CDR3 spans 11 amino acids. V lost 7 bases and J 7 bases, leaving 10 bases between the germline ends. Germline CDR1 and CDR2: MDHEN and SYDVKM. CDR3 nucleotides: TGTGCCAGCACCCCAGGGGTTGAAGCTTTCTTT. Translating gives CASTPGVEAFF.

The J gene is TRBJ1-5, the V gene TRBV30; D is ambiguous. V lost 1 base, J lost 4 bases, and 8 bases lay in between. The CDR3 is made up of 13 amino acids. The germline CDR1 and CDR2 sequences are GTSNPN and SVGIG (reference sequence). The DNA of the CDR3 is TGTGCCTGGAGTGGTACGGGAAATCAGCCCCAGCATTTT. This gives the protein CAWSGTGNQPQHF.

This sequence joins TRBV10-2 and TRBJ1-1; tentatively, D is TRBD1 (5 bases). This CDR3 contains 13 residues. Germline CDR1 WSHSY, CDR2 SAAADI. Trimming shortened V by 7 bases and J by 0 bases, and 9 bases separated the two germline ends. The CDR3 sequence: CASMDTLNTEAFF. CDR3 nucleotide sequence: TGCGCCAGCATGGACACCCTGAACACTGAAGCTTTCTTT.

V gene TRBV11-2 combines with J gene TRBJ2-6, with D hard to call. Germline values: CDR1 SGHAT, CDR2 FQNNGV. V was trimmed by 1 base and J by 0 bases, leaving 13 bases between them. The CDR3 is 18 residues long. Here the CDR3 reads CASSLVGPTLSGANVLTF. The CDR3 DNA is TGTGCCAGCAGCTTAGTCGGGCCTACCCTCTCTGGGGCCAACGTCCTGACTTTC.

The DNA for the CDR3 is TGTGCCAGCAGCCCCGACCCAAGGGCGCATCAGCCCCAGCATTTT. Protein product: CASSPDPRAHQPQHF. The J gene is TRBJ1-5, the V gene TRBV7-2; D is uncertain. This CDR3 has 15 residues. CDR1 is SGHTA, CDR2 FQGNSA, per germline. The V end was cut by 5 bases, the J end by 5 bases, with 16 bases between.

The chain has TRBV30 and TRBJ1-5; a weak D match, TRBD1 (5 bases). This CDR3 comprises 15 residues. Deletions cut 5 bases from V and 5 bases from J, with 19 bases between. In germline, CDR1 is GTSNPN, CDR2 SVGIG (reference sequence). The CDR3 region is CAWSRGTGGDQPQHF. Here the CDR3 DNA reads TGTGCCTGGTCGAGGGGCACCGGCGGGGATCAGCCCCAGCATTTT.

The rearrangement links TRBV13 to TRBJ2-3; the D is unclear. Germline CDR1 PRHDT, CDR2 FYEKMQ (reference sequence). Trimming took 0 bases from V and 4 from J, leaving 17 bases between them. The CDR3 extends over 17 amino acids. The CDR3 region is CASSLGEVPLGADTQYF. The CDR3 nucleotides are TGTGCCAGCAGCTTAGGCGAAGTCCCCCTCGGCGCAGATACGCAGTATTTT.

This clone was observed once. V and J are TRBV7-8 and TRBJ2-5; D unresolved. The CDR3 is 13 residues long. Trimming removed 2 bases at V and 7 bases at J, with 11 bases between. Germline CDR1 is SGHVS and CDR2 is FQNEAQ. CDR3 in amino acids: CASSLTALGTQYF. In DNA, the CDR3 is TGTGCCAGCAGCTTAACAGCGCTCGGGACCCAGTACTTC.